This T cell receptor beta chain was retrieved from a study of T cells in Graves' hyperthyroidism and ophthalmopathy. Overall study findings and caveats: A 13 V-J signature model discriminated ophthalmopathy versus stable hyperthyroidism.

V dropped 7 bases and J dropped 7; count of bases not matched to a gene: 6. Germline V gene lookup returns CDR1 SNHLY and CDR2 FYNNEI. CDR3 length equals 13 residues. Stability of Graves' hyperthyroidism was defined as absent ophthalmopathy progression within 18 months. Patients aged 18 to 65 had newly diagnosed hyperthyroidism that had lasted under 2 months. For this clonotype: Its antigen is as yet unknown.

Amplification targeted TCR beta CDR3 regions from RNA transcripts. RT-PCR in the first round (using the HTBI primer set) targeted the TCR CDR3. In TCRdb, the multiplex PCR reads were re-called with MiXCR into one record per CDR3 protein. Among more than 600,000 distinct CDR3 sequences, about 16% were seen once, and the ten largest hold approximately 8.4%. This receptor was taken from a man younger than 35 with Graves' hyperthyroidism. Sequenced sample: blood. V usage is TRBV2 and J usage is TRBJ1-5, with 8 bases that match TRBD1. CDR3: CASTRGRGQPQHF. The CDR3 DNA reads TGTGCCAGCACCAGGGGGCGCGGACAGCCCCAGCATTTT.